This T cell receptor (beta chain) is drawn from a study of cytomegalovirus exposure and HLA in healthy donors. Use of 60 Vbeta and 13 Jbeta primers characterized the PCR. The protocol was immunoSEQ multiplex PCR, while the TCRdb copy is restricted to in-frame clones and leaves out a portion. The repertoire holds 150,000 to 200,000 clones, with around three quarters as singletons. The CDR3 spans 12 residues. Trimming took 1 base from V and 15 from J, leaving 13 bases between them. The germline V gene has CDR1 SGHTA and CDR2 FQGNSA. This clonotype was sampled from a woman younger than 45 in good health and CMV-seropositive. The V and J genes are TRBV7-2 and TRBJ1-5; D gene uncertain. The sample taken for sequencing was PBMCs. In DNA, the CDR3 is TGTGCCAGCAGCTTAGTCTCGGGTAAGGTGCATTTT. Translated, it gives CASSLVSGKVHF.